The T cell receptor beta chain under discussion was sequenced for a study of cytomegalovirus exposure and HLA in healthy donors. This CDR3 region has 16 residues. Trimming shortened V by 4 bases and J by 11 bases, and 25 bases separated the two germline ends. From germline, CDR1 is SGHRS and CDR2 YFSETQ. Amplification used 60 Vbeta primers and 13 Jbeta primers. TCRdb's table, derived via immunoSEQ multiplex PCR, lists solely in-frame clones and lacks some. Counted here are 90,000 to 120,000 clones, 76% occurring once; the ten biggest clones make up 4%. Points from the study as a whole: Reportedly, cytomegalovirus status was diagnosed with high sensitivity and specificity. Previous analysis showed most TCR beta V segments were productive about 90% or about 30% of the time. The authors considered a cluster of highly shared sequence variants likely to be a sequencing artifact. The study labeled fewer than 200 TCR beta chains cytomegalovirus-associated.

Points on this clone: Its antigen is as yet unknown.

The sequenced sample consisted of PBMCs. The genes are TRBV5-1 and TRBJ1-5, with a tentative D call TRBD1 (6 bases). The TCR was taken from a woman aged 45-59 years in good health and CMV-seropositive. CDR3 bases: TGCGCCAGCAGCCCGATGACAGGTTTGGGCGGTGGGGCCCAGCATTTT. As protein: CASSPMTGLGGGAQHF.